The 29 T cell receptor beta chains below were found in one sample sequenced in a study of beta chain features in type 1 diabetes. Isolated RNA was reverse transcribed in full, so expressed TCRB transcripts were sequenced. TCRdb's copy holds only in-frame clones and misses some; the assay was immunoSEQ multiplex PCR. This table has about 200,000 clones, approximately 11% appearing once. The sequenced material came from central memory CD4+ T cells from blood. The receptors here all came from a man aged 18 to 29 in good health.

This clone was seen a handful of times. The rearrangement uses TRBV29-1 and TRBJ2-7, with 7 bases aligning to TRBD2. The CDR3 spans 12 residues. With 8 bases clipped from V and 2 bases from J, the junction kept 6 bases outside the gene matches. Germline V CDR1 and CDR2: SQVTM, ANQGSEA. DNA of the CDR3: TGCAGCTGTCGCGGGGGTGCCTACGAGCAGTACTTC. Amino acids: CSCRGGAYEQYF.

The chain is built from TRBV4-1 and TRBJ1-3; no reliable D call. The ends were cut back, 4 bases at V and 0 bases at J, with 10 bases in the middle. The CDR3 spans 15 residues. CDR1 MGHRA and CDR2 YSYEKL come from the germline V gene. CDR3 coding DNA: TGCGCCAGCAGCCTTGGGCAGCCCTCTGGAAACACCATATATTTT. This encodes CASSLGQPSGNTIYF.

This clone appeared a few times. The CDR3 DNA follows: TGTGCCAGCAGCTTACCGGTAGGCGCAGCGGGAGGTAGCCACGAGCAGTACTTC. Amino acid sequence: CASSLPVGAAGGSHEQYF. The chain employs TRBV7-6 and TRBJ2-7, with TRBD2 identical over 9 bases. The CDR3 consists of 18 residues. Germline V gene lookup returns CDR1 SGHVS and CDR2 FNYEAQ. J lost 5 bases, V lost 2 bases, and 16 bases had no gene match.

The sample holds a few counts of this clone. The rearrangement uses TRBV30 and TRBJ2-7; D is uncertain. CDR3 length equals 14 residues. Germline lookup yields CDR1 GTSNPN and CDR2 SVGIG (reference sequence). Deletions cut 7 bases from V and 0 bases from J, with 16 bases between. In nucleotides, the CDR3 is TGTGCCTCAGATTTTTCGGGCTACTCCTACGAGCAGTACTTC. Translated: CASDFSGYSYEQYF.

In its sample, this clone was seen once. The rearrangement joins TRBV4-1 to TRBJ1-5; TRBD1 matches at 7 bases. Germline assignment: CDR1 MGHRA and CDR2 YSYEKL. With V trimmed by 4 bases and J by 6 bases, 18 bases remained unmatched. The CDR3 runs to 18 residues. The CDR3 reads CASSRGYRGLGSVQPQHF. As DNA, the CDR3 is TGCGCCAGCAGCCGGGGATACAGGGGACTGGGTTCTGTTCAGCCCCAGCATTTT.

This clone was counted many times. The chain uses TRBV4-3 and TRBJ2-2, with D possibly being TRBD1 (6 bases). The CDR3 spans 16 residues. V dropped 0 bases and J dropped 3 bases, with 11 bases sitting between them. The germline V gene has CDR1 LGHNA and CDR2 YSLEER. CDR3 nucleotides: TGCGCCAGCAGCCAAGATGTGGCAGGGGACACCGGGGAGCTGTTTTTT. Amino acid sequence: CASSQDVAGDTGELFF.

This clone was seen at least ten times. The CDR3 DNA reads TGTGCCAGCAGTGAACTGGCGTTATACGAGCAGTACTTC. It specifies CASSELALYEQYF. This chain links TRBV25-1 with TRBJ2-7; D is unclear. The CDR3 length is 13 residues. CDR1 is MGHDK and CDR2 is SYGVNS in the germline V gene. V was cut by 2 bases and J by 4 bases, with 9 bases left in between.

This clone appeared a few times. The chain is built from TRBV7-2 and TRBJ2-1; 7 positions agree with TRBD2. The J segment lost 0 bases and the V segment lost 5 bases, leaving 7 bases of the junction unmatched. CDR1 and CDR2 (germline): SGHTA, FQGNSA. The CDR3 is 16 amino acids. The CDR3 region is CASSQARGSSYNEQFF. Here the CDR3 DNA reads TGTGCCAGCAGCCAAGCGCGCGGGAGCTCCTACAATGAGCAGTTCTTC.

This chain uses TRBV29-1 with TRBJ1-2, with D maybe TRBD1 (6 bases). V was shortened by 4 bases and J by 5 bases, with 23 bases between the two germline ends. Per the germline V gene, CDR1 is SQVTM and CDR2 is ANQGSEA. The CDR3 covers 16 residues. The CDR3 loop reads CSVVRLIRDTFYGYTF. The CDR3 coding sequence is TGCAGCGTTGTCCGGCTGATCCGGGACACATTTTATGGCTACACCTTC.

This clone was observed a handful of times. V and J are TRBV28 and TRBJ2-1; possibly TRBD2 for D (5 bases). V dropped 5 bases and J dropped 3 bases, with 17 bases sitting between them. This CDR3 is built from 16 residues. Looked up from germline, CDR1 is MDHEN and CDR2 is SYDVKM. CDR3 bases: TGTGCCAGCAGTCTCCATGGACTCCTCGACTACAATGAGCAGTTCTTC. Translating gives CASSLHGLLDYNEQFF.

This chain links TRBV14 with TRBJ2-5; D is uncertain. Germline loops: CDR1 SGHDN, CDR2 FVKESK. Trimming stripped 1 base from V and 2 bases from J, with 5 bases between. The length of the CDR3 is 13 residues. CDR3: CASSQANQETQYF. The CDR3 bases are TGTGCCAGCAGCCAAGCAAATCAAGAGACCCAGTACTTC. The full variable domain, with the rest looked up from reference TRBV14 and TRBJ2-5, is EAGVTQFPSHSVIEKGQTVTLRCDPISGHDNLYWYRRVMGKEIKFLLHFVKESKQDESGMPNNRFLAERTGGTYSTLKVQPAELEDSGVYFCASSQANQETQYFGPGTRLLVL.

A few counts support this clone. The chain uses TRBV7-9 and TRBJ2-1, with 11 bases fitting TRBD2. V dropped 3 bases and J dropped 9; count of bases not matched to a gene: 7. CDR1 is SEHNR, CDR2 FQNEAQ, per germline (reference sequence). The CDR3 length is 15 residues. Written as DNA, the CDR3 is TGTGCCAGCAGCTTTTTTAGCGGGAGGGCGGGTGAGCAGTTCTTC. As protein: CASSFFSGRAGEQFF.

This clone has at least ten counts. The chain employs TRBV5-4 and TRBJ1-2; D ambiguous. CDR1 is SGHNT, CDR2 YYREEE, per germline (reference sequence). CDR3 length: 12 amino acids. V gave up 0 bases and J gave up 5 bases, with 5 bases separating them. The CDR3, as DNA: TGTGCCAGCAGCTTGGACACGTATGGCTACACCTTC. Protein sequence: CASSLDTYGYTF. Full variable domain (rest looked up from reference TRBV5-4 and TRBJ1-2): ETGVTQSPTHLIKTRGQQVTLRCSSQSGHNTVSWYQQALGQGPQFIFQYYREEENGRGNFPPRFSGLQFPNYSSELNVNALELDDSALYLCASSLDTYGYTFGSGTRLTVV.

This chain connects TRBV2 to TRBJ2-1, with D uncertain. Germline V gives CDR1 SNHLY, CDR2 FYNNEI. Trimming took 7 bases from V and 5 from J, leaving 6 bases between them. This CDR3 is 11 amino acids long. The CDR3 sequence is CASIWNNEQFF. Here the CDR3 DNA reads TGTGCCAGCATCTGGAACAATGAGCAGTTCTTC.

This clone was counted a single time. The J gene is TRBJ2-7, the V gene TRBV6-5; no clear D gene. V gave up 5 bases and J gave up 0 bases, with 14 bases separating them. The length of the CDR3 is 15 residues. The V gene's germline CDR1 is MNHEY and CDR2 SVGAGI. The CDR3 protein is CASSATDFSSYEQYF. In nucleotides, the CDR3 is TGTGCCAGCAGTGCTACCGACTTCAGCTCCTACGAGCAGTACTTC.

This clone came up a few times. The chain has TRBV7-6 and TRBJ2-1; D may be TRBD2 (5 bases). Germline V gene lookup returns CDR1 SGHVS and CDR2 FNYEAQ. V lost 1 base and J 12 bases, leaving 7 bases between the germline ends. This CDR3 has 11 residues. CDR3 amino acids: CASSLGGRQFF. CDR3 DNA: TGTGCCAGCAGCTTAGGAGGGAGGCAGTTCTTC.

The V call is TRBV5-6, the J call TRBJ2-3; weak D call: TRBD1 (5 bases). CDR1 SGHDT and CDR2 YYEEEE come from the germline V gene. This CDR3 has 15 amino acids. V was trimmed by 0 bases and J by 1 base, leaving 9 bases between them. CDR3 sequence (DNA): TGTGCCAGCAGCTTGGTTCTAGGGGGCACAGATACGCAGTATTTT. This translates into CASSLVLGGTDTQYF. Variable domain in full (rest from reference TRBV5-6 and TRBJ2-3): DAGVTQSPTHLIKTRGQQVTLRCSPKSGHDTVSWYQQALGQGPQFIFQYYEEEERQRGNFPDRFSGHQFPNYSSELNVNALLLGDSALYLCASSLVLGGTDTQYFGPGTRLTVL.

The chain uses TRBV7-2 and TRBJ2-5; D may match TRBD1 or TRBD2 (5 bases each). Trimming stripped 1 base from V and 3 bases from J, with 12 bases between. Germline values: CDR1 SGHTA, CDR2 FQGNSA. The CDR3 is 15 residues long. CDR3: CASSLVVGTKETQYF. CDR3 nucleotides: TGTGCCAGCAGCTTAGTTGTGGGGACGAAAGAGACCCAGTACTTC.

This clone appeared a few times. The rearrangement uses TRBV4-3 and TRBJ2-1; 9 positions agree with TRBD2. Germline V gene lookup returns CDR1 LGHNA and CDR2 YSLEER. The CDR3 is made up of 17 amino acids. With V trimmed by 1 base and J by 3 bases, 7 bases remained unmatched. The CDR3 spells CASSQAATSGDYNEQFF. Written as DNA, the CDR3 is TGCGCCAGCAGCCAAGCTGCGACTAGCGGAGACTACAATGAGCAGTTCTTC.

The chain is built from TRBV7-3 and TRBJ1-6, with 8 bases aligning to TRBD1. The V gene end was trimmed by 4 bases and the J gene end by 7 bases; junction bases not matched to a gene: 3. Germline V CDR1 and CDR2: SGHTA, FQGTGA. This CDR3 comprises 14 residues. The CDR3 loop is CASSSDRGNSPLHF. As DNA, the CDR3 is TGTGCCAGCAGCTCCGACAGGGGAAATTCACCCCTCCACTTT.

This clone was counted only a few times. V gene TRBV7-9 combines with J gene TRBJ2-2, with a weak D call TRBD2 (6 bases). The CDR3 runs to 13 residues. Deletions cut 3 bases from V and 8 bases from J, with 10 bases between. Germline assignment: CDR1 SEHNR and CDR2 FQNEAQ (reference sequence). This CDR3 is CASSLGLAGELFF. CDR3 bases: TGTGCCAGCAGCTTGGGACTTGCTGGGGAGCTGTTTTTT. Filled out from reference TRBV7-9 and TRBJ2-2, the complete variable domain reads DTGVSQNPRHKITKRGQNVTFRCDPISEHNRLYWYRQTLGQGPEFLTYFQNEAQLEKSRLLSDRFSAERPKGSFSTLEIQRTEQGDSAMYLCASSLGLAGELFFGEGSRLTVL.

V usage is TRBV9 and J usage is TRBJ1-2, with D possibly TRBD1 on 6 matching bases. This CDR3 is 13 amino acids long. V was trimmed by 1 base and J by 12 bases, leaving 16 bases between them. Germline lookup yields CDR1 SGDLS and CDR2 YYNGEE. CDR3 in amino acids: CASSVNSDSRNTF. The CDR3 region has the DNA TGTGCCAGCAGCGTAAATTCGGACAGCCGTAACACCTTC.

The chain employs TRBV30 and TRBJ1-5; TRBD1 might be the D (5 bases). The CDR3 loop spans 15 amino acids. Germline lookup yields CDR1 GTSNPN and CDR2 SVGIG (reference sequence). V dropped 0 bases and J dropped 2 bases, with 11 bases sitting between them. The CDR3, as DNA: TGTGCCTGGAGTGTACCACAGGACGGCAATCAGCCCCAGCATTTT. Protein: CAWSVPQDGNQPQHF.

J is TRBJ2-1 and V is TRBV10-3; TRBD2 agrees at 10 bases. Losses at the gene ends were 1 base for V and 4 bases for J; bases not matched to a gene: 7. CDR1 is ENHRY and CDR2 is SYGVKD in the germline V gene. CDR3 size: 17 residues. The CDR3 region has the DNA TGTGCCATCAGTGAGTTTCCTAGCGGGAGTGGTTACAATGAGCAGTTCTTC. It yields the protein CAISEFPSGSGYNEQFF.

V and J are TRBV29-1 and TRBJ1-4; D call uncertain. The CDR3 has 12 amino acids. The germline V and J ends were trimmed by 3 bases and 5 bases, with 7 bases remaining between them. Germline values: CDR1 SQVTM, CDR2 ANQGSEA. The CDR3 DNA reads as TGCAGCGTTGATACTGGGAATGAAAAACTGTTTTTT. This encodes CSVDTGNEKLFF.

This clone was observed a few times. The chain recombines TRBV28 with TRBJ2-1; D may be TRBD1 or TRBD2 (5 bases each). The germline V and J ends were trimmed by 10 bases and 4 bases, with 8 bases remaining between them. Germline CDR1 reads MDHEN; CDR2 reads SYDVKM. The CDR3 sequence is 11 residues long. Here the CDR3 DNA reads TGTGCCATGGGACGGTACAATGAGCAGTTCTTC. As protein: CAMGRYNEQFF.

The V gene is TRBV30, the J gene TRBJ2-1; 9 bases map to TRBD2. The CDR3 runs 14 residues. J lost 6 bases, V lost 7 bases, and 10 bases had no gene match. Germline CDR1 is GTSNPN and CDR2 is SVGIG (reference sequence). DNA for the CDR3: TGTGCCTCGCGAGGGGGAGCGGGAGGCAATGAGCAGTTCTTC. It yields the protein CASRGGAGGNEQFF.

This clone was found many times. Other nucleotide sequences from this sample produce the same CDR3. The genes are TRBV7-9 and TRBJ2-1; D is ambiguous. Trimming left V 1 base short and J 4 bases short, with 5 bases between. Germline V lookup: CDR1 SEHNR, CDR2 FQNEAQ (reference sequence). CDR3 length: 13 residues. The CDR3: CASSLGSYNEQFF. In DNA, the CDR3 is TGTGCCAGCAGCTTAGGAAGTTACAATGAGCAGTTCTTC.

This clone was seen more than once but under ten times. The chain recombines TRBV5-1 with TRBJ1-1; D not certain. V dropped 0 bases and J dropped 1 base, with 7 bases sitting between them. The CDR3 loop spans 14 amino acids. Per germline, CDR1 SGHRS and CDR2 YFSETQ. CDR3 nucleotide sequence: TGCGCCAGCAGCTTGGGGCGCGAGAACACTGAAGCTTTCTTT. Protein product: CASSLGRENTEAFF.